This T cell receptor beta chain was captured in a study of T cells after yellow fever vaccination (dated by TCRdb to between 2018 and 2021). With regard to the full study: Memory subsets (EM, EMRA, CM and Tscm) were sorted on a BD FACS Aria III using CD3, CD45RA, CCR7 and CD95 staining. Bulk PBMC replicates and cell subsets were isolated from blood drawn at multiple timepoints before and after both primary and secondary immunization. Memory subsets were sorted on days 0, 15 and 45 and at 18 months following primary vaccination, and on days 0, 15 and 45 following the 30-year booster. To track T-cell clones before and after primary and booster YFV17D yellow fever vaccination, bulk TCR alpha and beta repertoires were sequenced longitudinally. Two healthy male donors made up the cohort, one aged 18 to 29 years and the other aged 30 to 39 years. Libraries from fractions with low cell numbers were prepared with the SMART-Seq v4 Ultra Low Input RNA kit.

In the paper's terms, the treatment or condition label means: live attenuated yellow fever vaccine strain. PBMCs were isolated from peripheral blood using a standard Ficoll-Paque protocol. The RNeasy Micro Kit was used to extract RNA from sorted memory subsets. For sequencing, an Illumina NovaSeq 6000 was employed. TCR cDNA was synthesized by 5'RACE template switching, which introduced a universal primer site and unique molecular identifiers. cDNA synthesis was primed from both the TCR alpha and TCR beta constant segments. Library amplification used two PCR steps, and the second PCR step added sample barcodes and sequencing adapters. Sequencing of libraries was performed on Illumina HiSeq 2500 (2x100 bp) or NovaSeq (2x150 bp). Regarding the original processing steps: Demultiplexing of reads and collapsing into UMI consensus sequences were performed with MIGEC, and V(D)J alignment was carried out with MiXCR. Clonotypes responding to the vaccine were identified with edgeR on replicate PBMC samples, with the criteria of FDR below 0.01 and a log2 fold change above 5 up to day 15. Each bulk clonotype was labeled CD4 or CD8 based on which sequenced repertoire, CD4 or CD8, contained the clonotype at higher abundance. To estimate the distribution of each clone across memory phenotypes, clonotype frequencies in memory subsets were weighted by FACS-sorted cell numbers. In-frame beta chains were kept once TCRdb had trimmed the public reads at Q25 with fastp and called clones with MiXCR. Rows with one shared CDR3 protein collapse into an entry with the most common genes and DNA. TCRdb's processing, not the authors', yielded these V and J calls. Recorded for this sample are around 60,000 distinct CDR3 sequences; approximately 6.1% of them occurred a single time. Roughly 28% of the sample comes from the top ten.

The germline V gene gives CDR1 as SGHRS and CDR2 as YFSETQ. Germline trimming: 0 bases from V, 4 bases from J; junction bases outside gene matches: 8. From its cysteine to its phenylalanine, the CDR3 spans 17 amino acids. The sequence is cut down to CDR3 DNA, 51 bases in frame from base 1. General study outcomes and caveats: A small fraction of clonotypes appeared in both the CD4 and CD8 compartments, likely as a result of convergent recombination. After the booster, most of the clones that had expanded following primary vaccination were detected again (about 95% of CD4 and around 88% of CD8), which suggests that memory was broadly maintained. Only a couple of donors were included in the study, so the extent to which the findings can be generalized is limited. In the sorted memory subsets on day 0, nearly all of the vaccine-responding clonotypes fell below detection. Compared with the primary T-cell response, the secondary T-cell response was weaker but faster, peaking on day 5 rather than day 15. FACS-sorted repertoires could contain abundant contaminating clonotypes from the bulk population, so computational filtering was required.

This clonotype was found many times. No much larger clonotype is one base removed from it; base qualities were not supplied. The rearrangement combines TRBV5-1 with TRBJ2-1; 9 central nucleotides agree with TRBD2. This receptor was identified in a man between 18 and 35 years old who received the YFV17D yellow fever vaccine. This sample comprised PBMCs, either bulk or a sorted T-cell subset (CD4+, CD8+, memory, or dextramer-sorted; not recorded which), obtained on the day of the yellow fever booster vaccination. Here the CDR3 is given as CASSLGSSGTSYNEQFF. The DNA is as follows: TGCGCCAGCAGCTTGGGGTCTAGCGGGACCTCTTACAATGAGCAGTTCTTC.